The subject of this entry is one TCR beta chain. Its antigen is not identified. The data originate from a study of T cell responses to AZD1222 COVID-19 vaccine. Findings and limits, study-wide: Clonal diversity may have been underestimated, and the donors were mostly white British, with more females than males.

Libraries were prepared by immunoSEQ multiplex PCR; TCRdb keeps only in-frame clonotypes and omits some of them. Among some 100,000 clones, approximately 90% were seen once, and the ten largest hold about 20%. The CDR3 is made up of 12 amino acids. Deletions cut 3 bases from V and 4 bases from J, with 6 bases between. The clonotype comes from an adult in good health. The rearrangement uses TRBV12-3 or TRBV12-4 and TRBJ1-2; D ambiguous. Sequenced material: peripheral blood, taken on day 0 of AZD1222 vaccination. DNA of the CDR3: TGTGCCAGCAGTTTGGACTTCTATGGCTACACCTTC. It yields the protein CASSLDFYGYTF.